This is a list of T cell receptor beta chains from one sample in a study of blood T cell repertoires in COVID-19. Assay: immunoSEQ multiplex PCR; the TCRdb copy retains only in-frame clones and omits some. There are over 150,000 clones in the sample; 65% to 85% occur only once, and about 7% lies in the top ten. The sample was peripheral blood. Receptor source: a woman aged 40 to 50 with COVID-19, enrolled during active disease. Each CDR3 is given with its conserved first and last residue. D genes are given only for firm matches. A row's size may be missing; if present it is once, few, many or a size class.

TGCGCCAGCAGCTTAAGGAATAGCGGGGGGGCAGGAGAGCAGTTCTTC	CASSLRNSGGAGEQFF	TRBJ2-1	TRBV5-1	few	TRBD2
TGTGCCAGCAGTGAAAAGTGGGGACAGGGAGACCTCACAGATACGCAGTATTTT	CASSEKWGQGDLTDTQYF	TRBJ2-3	TRBV25-1	.	TRBD1
TGTGCCAGTAGTATAGGGGGACGCAGGGGGTACAATGAGCAGTTCTTC	CASSIGGRRGYNEQFF	TRBJ2-1	TRBV19	few	TRBD1
TGTGCCAGCCAACAGGGGGCTAATACTGAAGCTTTCTTT	CASQQGANTEAFF	TRBJ1-1	TRBV18	.	TRBD1
TGCGCCAGCTCAGCGGGGGGGCAAGGAAACACTGAAGCTTTCTTT	CASSAGGQGNTEAFF	TRBJ1-1	TRBV4-1	.	.
TGCGCCAGCAGCCAATCCCCCGGCGGGGAAGTATCCTACGAGCAGTACTTC	CASSQSPGGEVSYEQYF	TRBJ2-7	TRBV4-1	.	.
TGTGCCAGCAGTTTATTAGGTCGGGGCGGGGCTGAGGGCTACACCTTC	CASSLLGRGGAEGYTF	TRBJ1-2	TRBV27	.	.
TGTGCCAGCAGTGAAGGGGGCGGCTACACCTTC	CASSEGGGYTF	TRBJ1-2	TRBV25-1	.	.
TGTGCCAGCAGTCTCACGTTGACACCTTTTAATGGCTACACCTTC	CASSLTLTPFNGYTF	TRBJ1-2	TRBV27	.	.
TGTGCCAGTAGTTCAAGGGGGAACTCCTACGAGCAGTACTTC	CASSSRGNSYEQYF	TRBJ2-7	TRBV19	.	.
TGTGCCTGTCGCGGTGAGCAGTTCTTC	CACRGEQFF	TRBJ2-1	TRBV30	.	.
TGTGCCAGCAGCCTGGGACAGACCTACGAGCAGTACTTC	CASSLGQTYEQYF	TRBJ2-7	TRBV11-2	.	TRBD1
TGTGCCAGCAGCCAGGTTAGCGGGGCCTACGAGCAGTACTTC	CASSQVSGAYEQYF	TRBJ2-7	TRBV4-2	few	TRBD2
TGTGCCAGCAGCCAAGATCTCAGGGGTTTGTCAGATACGCAGTATTTT	CASSQDLRGLSDTQYF	TRBJ2-3	TRBV14	.	.
TGTGCCACCAGCAAGGTGTCGGGGGTACGAGGCAATCAGCCCCAGCATTTT	CATSKVSGVRGNQPQHF	TRBJ1-5	TRBV15	.	.
TGCGCCAGCAGCCAAGATCTAGCGGGGGGGCTATACAATGAGCAGTTCTTC	CASSQDLAGGLYNEQFF	TRBJ2-1	TRBV4-1	.	TRBD2
TGTGCCAGCAGCCAAAACAGGGGGCGCACTGAAGCTTTCTTT	CASSQNRGRTEAFF	TRBJ1-1	TRBV3-1/TRBV3-2	.	TRBD1
TGTGCCAGCAGCCACCCCCAGGGGCTGTTTTTT	CASSHPQGLFF	TRBJ1-4	TRBV21-1	.	.
TGTGCCAGCAGCTGGCGCTTGACTAGCGGGTACAATGAGCAGTTCTTC	CASSWRLTSGYNEQFF	TRBJ2-1	TRBV2	once	TRBD2
TGTGCCAGCAGTTTCAGACTAGCGGGAGAGGGCGAGCAGTTCTTC	CASSFRLAGEGEQFF	TRBJ2-1	TRBV28	few	TRBD2
TGTGCCAGCAGCCTATTCGGGGGGGCTAACTATGGCTACACCTTC	CASSLFGGANYGYTF	TRBJ1-2	TRBV7-9	.	.
TGTGCCAGCAGTTACTCGATCTTACAGGAAGGCTATGGCTACACCTTC	CASSYSILQEGYGYTF	TRBJ1-2	TRBV6-5	.	.
TGTGCCAGCAGTTGGGCGTATGAGCAGTTCTTC	CASSWAYEQFF	TRBJ2-1	TRBV12-3/TRBV12-4	.	.
TGTGCCAGCAGTGAAGCCCCAGATAATCAGCCCCAGCATTTT	CASSEAPDNQPQHF	TRBJ1-5	TRBV6-1	.	.
TGTGCCAGCAGCTTAGACTACGGAAACACCATATATTTT	CASSLDYGNTIYF	TRBJ1-3	TRBV7-2	.	.
TGTGCCAGTAGTATTGGGATAACAGGTTCGGATTTAAACTGCTTC	CASSIGITGSDLNCF	TRBJ1-2	TRBV19	.	.
TGTGCCAGTAGATCTGGACAGGGGCGTAACTATGGCTACACCTTC	CASRSGQGRNYGYTF	TRBJ1-2	TRBV19	.	TRBD1
TGTGCCAGCAGCGTAGATGGGGGAGGACTACTCTACGAGCAGTACTTC	CASSVDGGGLLYEQYF	TRBJ2-7	TRBV9	.	.
TGTGCCAGCCAGGACTCACCAGCGCGGGATGAGCAGTTCTTC	CASQDSPARDEQFF	TRBJ2-1	TRBV3-1/TRBV3-2	.	.
TGCGCCAGCAGCTTGGGGACTAGCGGGGGGCAAGAGACCCAGTACTTC	CASSLGTSGGQETQYF	TRBJ2-5	TRBV5-1	.	TRBD2
TGTGCCAGCAGCTTGACAGGGGGCGCGGGGGAGACCCAGTACTTC	CASSLTGGAGETQYF	TRBJ2-5	TRBV7-3	once	TRBD1
TGTGCCAGTAGGTCAGGAGGGAACAATCAGCCCCAGCATTTT	CASRSGGNNQPQHF	TRBJ1-5	TRBV19	few	.
TGTGCCAGCAGGGGCCGACTCCGGGATTACGAGCAGTACTTC	CASRGRLRDYEQYF	TRBJ2-7	TRBV5-6	.	.
TGCGCCAGCAGCCGGGGGACGGTCCATGGGGATGGCTACACCTTC	CASSRGTVHGDGYTF	TRBJ1-2	TRBV5-1	few	.
TGTGCCAGTGTCACAGGGGGGATTGAAGCTTTCTTT	CASVTGGIEAFF	TRBJ1-1	TRBV19	.	TRBD1
TGTGCCATCAGTGAGTCGACTGATTCGACCCAGTACTTC	CAISESTDSTQYF	TRBJ2-5	TRBV10-3	.	.